This T cell receptor (beta chain) originates from a study of blood T cell repertoires in COVID-19. The repertoire was sequenced with immunoSEQ multiplex PCR; TCRdb's copy has only in-frame clones and lacks some. The sample holds more than 150,000 clones, about 85% seen once. The germline V gene encodes CDR1 SQVTM and CDR2 ANQGSEA. This CDR3 is 14 amino acids long. The trim removed 2 bases at V and 4 bases at J, leaving 5 bases unmatched. Clinical histories supplied by participants themselves formed the basis of cohort assignment. This clonotype originated in a woman in her twenties or thirties who had recovered from COVID-19. The sequenced sample consisted of PBMCs or T cells enriched from blood (not recorded which). The chain uses TRBV29-1 and TRBJ1-2; the match to TRBD1 covers 9 bases. CDR3 sequence (DNA): TGCAGCGTTGAACCAGGGGACAGGGTCTATGGCTACACCTTC. Translated, it gives CSVEPGDRVYGYTF.